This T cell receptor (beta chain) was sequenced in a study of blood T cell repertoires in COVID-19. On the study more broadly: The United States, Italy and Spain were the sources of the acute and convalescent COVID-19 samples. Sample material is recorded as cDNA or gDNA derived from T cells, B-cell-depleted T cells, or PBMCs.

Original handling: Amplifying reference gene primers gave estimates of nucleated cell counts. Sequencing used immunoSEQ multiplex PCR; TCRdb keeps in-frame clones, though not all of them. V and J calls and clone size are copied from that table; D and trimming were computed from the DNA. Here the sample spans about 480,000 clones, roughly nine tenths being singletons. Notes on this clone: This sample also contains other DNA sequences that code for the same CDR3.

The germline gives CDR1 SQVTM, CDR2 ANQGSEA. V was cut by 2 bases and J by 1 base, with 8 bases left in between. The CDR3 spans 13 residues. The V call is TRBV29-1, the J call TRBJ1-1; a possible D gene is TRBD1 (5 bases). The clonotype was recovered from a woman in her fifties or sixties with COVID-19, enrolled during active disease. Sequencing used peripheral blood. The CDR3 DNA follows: TGCAGCGTTGAAAGGGGCGGGAACACTGAAGCTTTCTTT. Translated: CSVERGGNTEAFF.